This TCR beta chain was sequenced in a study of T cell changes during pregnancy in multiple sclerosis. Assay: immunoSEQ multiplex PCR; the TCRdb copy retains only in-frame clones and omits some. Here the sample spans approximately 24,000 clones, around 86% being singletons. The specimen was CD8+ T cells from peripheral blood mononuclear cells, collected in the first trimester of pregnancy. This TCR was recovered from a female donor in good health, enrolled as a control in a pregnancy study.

The CDR3 spells CASTRTGTGYANEQFF. In nucleotides, the CDR3 is TGTGCCAGCACCAGAACCGGGACAGGGTACGCCAATGAGCAGTTCTTC. This chain connects TRBV11-2 to TRBJ2-1; the match to TRBD1 covers 9 bases. This CDR3 is 16 amino acids long. The V and J ends lost 7 bases and 6 bases, in that order; junction bases with no gene match: 13. Germline V gene data show CDR1 as SGHAT and CDR2 as FQNNGV.